This TCR beta chain appears in the sequencing data of a study of Graves' ophthalmopathy and Graves' hyperthyroidism. The wider study: Peripheral blood sampling occurred at initial diagnosis, before any treatment.

Details on this clonotype: Its specificity is unknown.

The authors diagnosed from clinical symptoms, serum thyroxine, TRAb, thyroid ultrasound and orbital computed tomography. Amplification from RNA transcripts yielded the TCR beta CDR3 regions. Scientists carried out first-round RT-PCR using HTBI primers and then a second-round multiplex PCR. TCRdb independently ran MiXCR on the multiplex PCR reads; one entry per CDR3 protein. The repertoire consists of 500,000 to 700,000 distinct CDR3 sequences, with about a fifth occurring once and the leading ten covering around 6.9%. Broader study findings: A classifier, a 13-signature model, separated ophthalmopathy from stable hyperthyroidism with approximately 88% sensitivity and 65% to 83% specificity. Forecasting of ophthalmopathy progression by the model achieved almost 71% sensitivity and around 77% specificity.

The germline V gene has CDR1 SGHRS and CDR2 YFSETQ. This CDR3 has 12 amino acids. V dropped 3 bases and J dropped 10; count of bases not matched to a gene: 3. This rearrangement joins TRBV5-1 to TRBJ2-2, with 7 nucleotides matching TRBD2. What was sequenced was peripheral blood. This receptor was obtained from a woman aged 18-30 years with stable Graves' hyperthyroidism. Some clones in this sample may be carry-over from other donors' samples. In nucleotides, the CDR3 is TGCGCCAGCAGCTCCAGCGGGATGGAGCTGTTTTTT. Protein product: CASSSSGMELFF.